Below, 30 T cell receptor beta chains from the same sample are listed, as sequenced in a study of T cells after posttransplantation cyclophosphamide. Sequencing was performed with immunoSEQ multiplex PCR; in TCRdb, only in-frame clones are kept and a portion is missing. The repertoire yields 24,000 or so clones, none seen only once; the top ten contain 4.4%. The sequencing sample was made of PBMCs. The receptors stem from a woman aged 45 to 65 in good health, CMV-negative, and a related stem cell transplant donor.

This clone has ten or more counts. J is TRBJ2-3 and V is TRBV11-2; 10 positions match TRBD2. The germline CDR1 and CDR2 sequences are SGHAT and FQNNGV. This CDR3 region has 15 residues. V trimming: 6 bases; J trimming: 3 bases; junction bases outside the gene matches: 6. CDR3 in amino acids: CASRLLAGRTDTQYF. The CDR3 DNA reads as TGTGCCAGCAGATTACTAGCGGGGAGAACAGATACGCAGTATTTT.

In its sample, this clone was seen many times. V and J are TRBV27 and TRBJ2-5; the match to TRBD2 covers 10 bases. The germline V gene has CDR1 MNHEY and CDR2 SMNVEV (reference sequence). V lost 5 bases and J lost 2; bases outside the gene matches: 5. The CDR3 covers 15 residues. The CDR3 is CASSNSGRPQETQYF. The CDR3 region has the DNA TGTGCCAGCAGTAATAGCGGGAGGCCTCAAGAGACCCAGTACTTC.

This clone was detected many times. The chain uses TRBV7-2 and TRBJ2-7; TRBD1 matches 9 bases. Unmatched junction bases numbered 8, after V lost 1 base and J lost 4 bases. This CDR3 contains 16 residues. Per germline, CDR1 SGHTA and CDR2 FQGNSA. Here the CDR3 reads CASSLDEDRGLYEQYF. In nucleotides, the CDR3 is TGTGCCAGCAGCTTAGATGAGGACAGGGGCTTATACGAGCAGTACTTC.

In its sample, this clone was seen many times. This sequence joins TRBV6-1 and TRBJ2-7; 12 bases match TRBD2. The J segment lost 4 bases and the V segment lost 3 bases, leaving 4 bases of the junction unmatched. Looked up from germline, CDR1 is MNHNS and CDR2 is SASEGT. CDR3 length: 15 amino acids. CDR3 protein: CASSDRLAGAYEQYF. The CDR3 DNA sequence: TGTGCCAGCAGTGATCGACTAGCGGGAGCTTACGAGCAGTACTTC.

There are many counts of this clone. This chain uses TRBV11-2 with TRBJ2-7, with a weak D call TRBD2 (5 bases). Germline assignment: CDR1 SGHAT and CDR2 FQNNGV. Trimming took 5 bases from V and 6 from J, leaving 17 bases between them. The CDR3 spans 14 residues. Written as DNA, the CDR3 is TGTGCCAGCAGCGTGGAGCTTTATGGAGGCGAGCAGTACTTC. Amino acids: CASSVELYGGEQYF.

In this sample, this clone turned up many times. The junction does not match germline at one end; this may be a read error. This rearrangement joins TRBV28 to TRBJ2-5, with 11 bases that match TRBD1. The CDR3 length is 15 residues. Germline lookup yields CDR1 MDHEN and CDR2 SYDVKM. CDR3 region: CASSLRTGGRETPYF. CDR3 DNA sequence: TGTGCCAGCAGTCTAAGGACAGGGGGCAGGGAGACCCCGTACTTC.

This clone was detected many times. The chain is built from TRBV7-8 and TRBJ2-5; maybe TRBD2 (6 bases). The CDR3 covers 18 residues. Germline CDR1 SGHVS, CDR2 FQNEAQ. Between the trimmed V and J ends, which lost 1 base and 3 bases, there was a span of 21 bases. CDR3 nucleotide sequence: TGTGCCAGCAGCTTAGAGTGGGGGTTGGTGGGGGAGGAAGAGACCCAGTACTTC. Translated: CASSLEWGLVGEEETQYF.

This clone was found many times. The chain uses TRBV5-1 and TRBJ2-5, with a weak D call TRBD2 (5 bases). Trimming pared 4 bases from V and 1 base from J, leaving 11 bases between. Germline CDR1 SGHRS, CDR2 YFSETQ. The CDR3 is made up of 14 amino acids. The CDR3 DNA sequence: TGCGCCAGCAGCCTAAGCGGACCCCAAGAGACCCAGTACTTC. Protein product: CASSLSGPQETQYF.

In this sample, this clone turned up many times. CDR3 sequence (DNA): TGCGCCAGCAGCTTGGTTCCGGGTCTTCCTGAAGCTTTCTTT. Translation gives CASSLVPGLPEAFF. The V and J genes are TRBV5-1 and TRBJ1-1; D unresolved. Germline V lookup: CDR1 SGHRS, CDR2 YFSETQ. The V and J ends lost 0 bases and 6 bases respectively, with 12 bases between them. The CDR3 has 14 amino acids.

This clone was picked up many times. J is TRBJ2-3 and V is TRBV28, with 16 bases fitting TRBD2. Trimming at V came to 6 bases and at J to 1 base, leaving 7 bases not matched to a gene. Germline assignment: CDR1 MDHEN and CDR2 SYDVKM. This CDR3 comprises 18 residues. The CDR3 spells CASSSGTSGRARTDTQYF. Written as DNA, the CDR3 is TGTGCCAGCAGCTCCGGGACTAGCGGGAGGGCCCGCACAGATACGCAGTATTTT.

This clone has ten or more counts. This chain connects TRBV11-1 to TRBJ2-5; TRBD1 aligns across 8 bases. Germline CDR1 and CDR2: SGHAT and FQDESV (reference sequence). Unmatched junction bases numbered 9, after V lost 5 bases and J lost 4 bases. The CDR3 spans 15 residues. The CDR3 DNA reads TGTGCCAGCAGCCTCGAAACAGGGGGTGGAGAGACCCAGTACTTC. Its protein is CASSLETGGGETQYF. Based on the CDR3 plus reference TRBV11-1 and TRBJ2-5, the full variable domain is EAEVAQSPRYKITEKSQAVAFWCDPISGHATLYWYRQILGQGPELLVQFQDESVVDDSQLPKDRFSAERLKGVDSTLKIQPAELGDSAMYLCASSLETGGGETQYFGPGTRLLVL.

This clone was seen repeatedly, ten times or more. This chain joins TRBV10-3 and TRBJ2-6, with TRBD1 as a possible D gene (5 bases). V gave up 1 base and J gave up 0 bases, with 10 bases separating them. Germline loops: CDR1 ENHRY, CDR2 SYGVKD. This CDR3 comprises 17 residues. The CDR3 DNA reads TGTGCCATCAGTGAGTTAAGACAGCGCTCTGGGGCCAACGTCCTGACTTTC. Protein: CAISELRQRSGANVLTF.

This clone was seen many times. CDR3 residues: CASDSRPLTDNNTEAFF. In DNA, the CDR3 is TGTGCCAGCGACTCACGGCCCTTAACGGACAACAACACTGAAGCTTTCTTT. J is TRBJ1-1 and V is TRBV6-4; tentatively, D is TRBD1 (5 bases). Germline V gene data show CDR1 as MRHNA and CDR2 as SNTAGT. The V end was cut by 8 bases, the J end by 2 bases, with 24 bases between. The CDR3 spans 17 residues.

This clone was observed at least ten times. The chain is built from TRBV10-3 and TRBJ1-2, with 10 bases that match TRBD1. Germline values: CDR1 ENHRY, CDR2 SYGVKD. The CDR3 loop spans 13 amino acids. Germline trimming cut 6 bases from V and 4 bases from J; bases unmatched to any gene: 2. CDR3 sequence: CAIRTGGIYGYTF. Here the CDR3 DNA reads TGTGCCATCAGGACAGGGGGCATCTATGGCTACACCTTC.

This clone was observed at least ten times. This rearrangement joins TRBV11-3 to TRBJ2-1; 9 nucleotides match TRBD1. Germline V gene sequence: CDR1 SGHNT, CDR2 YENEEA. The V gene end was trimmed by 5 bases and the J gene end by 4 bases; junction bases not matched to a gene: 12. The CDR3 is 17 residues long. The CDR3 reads CASSKDRGGSSYNEQFF. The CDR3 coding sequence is TGTGCCAGCAGCAAGGACAGGGGCGGGAGCTCTTACAATGAGCAGTTCTTC.

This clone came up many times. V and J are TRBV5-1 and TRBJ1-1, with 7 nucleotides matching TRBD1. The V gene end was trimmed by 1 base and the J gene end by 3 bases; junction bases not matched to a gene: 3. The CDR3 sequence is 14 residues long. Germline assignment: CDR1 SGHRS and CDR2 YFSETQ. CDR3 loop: CASSLTGVDTEAFF. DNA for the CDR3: TGCGCCAGCAGCTTGACAGGGGTTGACACTGAAGCTTTCTTT.

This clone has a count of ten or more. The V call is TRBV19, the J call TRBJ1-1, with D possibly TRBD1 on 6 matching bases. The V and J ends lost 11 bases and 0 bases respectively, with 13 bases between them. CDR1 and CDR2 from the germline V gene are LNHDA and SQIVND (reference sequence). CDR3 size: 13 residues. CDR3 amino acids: CAATGSLNTEAFF. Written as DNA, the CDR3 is TGTGCCGCCACAGGGTCCCTGAACACTGAAGCTTTCTTT.

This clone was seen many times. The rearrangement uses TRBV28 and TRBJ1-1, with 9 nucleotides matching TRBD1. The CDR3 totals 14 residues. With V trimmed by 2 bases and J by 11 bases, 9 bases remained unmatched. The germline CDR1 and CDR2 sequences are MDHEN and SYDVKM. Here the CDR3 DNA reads TGTGCCAGCAGTTTAGGGGGACAGGGTGTGGATGCTTTCTTT. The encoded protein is CASSLGGQGVDAFF. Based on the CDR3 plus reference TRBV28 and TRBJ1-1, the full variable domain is DVKVTQSSRYLVKRTGEKVFLECVQDMDHENMFWYRQDPGLGLRLIYFSYDVKMKEKGDIPEGYSVSREKKERFSLILESASTNQTSMYLCASSLGGQGVDAFFGQGTRLTVV.

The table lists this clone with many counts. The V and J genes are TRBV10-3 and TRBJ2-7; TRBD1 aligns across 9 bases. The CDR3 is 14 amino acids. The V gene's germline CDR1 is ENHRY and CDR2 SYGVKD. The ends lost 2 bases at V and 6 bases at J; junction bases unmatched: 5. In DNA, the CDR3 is TGTGCCATCAGTGAGCTACAGGGGGCTTCCGAGCAGTACTTC. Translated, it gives CAISELQGASEQYF.

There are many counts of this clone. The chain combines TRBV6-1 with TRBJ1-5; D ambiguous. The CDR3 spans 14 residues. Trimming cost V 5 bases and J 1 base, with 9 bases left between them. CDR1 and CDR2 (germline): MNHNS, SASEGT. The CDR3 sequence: CASSSRESNQPQHF. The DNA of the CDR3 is TGTGCCAGCAGTTCAAGGGAGAGCAATCAGCCCCAGCATTTT.

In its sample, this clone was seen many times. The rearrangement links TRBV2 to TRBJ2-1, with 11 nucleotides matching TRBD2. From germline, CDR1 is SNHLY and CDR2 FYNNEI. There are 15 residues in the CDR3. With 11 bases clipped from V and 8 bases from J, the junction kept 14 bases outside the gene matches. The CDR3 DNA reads TGTGCCTGTCAAACCGGGACTAGCGGACTCCATGAGCAGTTCTTC. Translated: CACQTGTSGLHEQFF.

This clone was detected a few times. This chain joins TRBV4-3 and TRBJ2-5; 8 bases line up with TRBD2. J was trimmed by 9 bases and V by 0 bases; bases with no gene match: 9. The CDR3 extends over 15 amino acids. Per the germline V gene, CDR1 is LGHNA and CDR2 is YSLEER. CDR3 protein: CASSQEAGVGGAQYF. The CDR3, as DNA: TGCGCCAGCAGCCAAGAAGCGGGGGTGGGAGGGGCCCAGTACTTC.

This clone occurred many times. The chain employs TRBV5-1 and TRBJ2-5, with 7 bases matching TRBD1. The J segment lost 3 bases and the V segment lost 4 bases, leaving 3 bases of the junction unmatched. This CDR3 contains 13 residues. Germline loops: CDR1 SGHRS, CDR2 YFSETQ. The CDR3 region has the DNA TGCGCCAGCAGCCATACAGGGGAAGAGACCCAGTACTTC. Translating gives CASSHTGEETQYF.

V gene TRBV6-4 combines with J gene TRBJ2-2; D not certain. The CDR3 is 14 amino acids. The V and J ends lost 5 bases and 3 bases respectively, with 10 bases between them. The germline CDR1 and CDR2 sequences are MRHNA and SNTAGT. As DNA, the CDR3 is TGTGCCAGCAGTTATTCGACACACACCGGGGAGCTGTTTTTT. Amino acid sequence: CASSYSTHTGELFF.

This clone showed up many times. CDR3 nucleotides: TGCGCCAGCAGCTTGGTAGTCTCAGATACGCAGTATTTT. Protein sequence: CASSLVVSDTQYF. The rearrangement uses TRBV5-1 and TRBJ2-3; D call uncertain. Germline V gives CDR1 SGHRS, CDR2 YFSETQ. The CDR3 runs 13 residues. The germline V and J ends were trimmed by 0 bases and 4 bases, with 6 bases remaining between them.

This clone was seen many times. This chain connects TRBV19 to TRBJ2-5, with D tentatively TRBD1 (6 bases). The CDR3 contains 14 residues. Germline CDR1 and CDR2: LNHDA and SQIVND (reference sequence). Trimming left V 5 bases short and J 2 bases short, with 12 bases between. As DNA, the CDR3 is TGTGCCAGTAGTTACGGACAGTTTCAAGAGACCCAGTACTTC. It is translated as CASSYGQFQETQYF.

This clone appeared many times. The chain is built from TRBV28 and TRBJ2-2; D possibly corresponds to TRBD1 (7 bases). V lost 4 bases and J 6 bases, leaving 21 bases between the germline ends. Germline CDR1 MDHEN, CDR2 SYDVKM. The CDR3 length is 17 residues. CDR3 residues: CASSSPAEGALSGELFF. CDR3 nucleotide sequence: TGTGCCAGCAGTTCACCCGCGGAGGGGGCATTATCCGGGGAGCTGTTTTTT.

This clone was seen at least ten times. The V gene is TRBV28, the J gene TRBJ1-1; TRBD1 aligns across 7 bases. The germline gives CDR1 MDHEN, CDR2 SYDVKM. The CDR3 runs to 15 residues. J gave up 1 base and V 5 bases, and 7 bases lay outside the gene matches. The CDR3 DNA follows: TGTGCCAGCAGTCCGACAGGGATGAAGAACACTGAAGCTTTCTTT. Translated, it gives CASSPTGMKNTEAFF.

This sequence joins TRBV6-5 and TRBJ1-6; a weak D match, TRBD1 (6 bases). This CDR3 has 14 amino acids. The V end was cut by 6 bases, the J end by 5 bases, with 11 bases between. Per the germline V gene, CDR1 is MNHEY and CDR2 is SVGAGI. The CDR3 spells CASRQGPHNSPLHF. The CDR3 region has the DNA TGTGCCAGCAGACAGGGACCACATAATTCACCCCTCCACTTT.

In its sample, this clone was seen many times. The CDR3 here is CASSSPWTGGLPYEQYF. The DNA for the CDR3 is TGTGCCAGCAGTTCCCCGTGGACAGGGGGCTTACCCTACGAGCAGTACTTC. The rearrangement uses TRBV28 and TRBJ2-7; 11 bases are a match to TRBD1. The CDR3 length is 17 residues. J was trimmed by 2 bases and V by 4 bases; bases with no gene match: 10. CDR1 and CDR2 from the germline V gene are MDHEN and SYDVKM.